Following are 19 T cell receptor beta chains from one sample sequenced in a study of T cells in Graves' hyperthyroidism and ophthalmopathy. TCR beta CDR3 regions were amplified from RNA transcripts. Primed by the HTBI set, a first-round RT-PCR was run on the TCR CDR3. TCRdb reanalysed the multiplex PCR reads using MiXCR and keeps one entry per CDR3 protein. The sample lists 300,000 to 450,000 distinct CDR3 sequences; approximately 15% were seen once. The sample consisted of blood. All receptors derive from a woman aged 25 to 45 with Graves' ophthalmopathy.

This clonotype was seen ten or more times. The chain uses TRBV5-1 and TRBJ1-3, with TRBD1 matching over 8 bases. Germline V gene sequence: CDR1 SGHRS, CDR2 YFSETQ. The CDR3 runs to 16 residues. V was pared by 2 bases and J by 7 bases, with 11 bases of the junction left unmatched. CDR3 loop: CASSFGQGEKWNTIYF. DNA of the CDR3: TGCGCCAGCAGCTTCGGACAGGGAGAGAAGTGGAACACCATATATTTT.

Only one count was recorded for this clonotype. The gene calls are TRBV30 and TRBJ2-1; 8 bases align to TRBD2. CDR3 length: 14 amino acids. Per the germline V gene, CDR1 is GTSNPN and CDR2 is SVGIG (reference sequence). With V trimmed by 0 bases and J by 8 bases, 6 bases remained unmatched. Written as DNA, the CDR3 is TGTGCCTGGAGTGTTGGGCTAGCGGGCGATGAGCAGTTCTTC. The encoded protein is CAWSVGLAGDEQFF.

This clonotype was recorded at least ten times. The rearrangement links TRBV9 to TRBJ2-7, with TRBD2 identical over 7 bases. CDR1 is SGDLS, CDR2 YYNGEE, per germline. V lost 3 bases, J lost 2 bases, and 5 bases stayed unmatched. The CDR3 loop spans 14 amino acids. This chain's CDR3 is CASSGTGLPYEQYF. CDR3 nucleotides: TGTGCCAGCAGCGGAACGGGACTACCCTACGAGCAGTACTTC.

This clonotype turned up a few times. This chain uses TRBV6-1 with TRBJ2-7; 8 nucleotides match TRBD1. Losses at the gene ends were 6 bases for V and 7 bases for J; bases not matched to a gene: 11. Germline V gene lookup returns CDR1 MNHNS and CDR2 SASEGT. This CDR3 contains 14 residues. CDR3 in amino acids: CASRWTGSPGEQYF. CDR3 coding DNA: TGTGCCAGCAGATGGACAGGGTCCCCTGGGGAGCAGTACTTC.

This chain joins TRBV19 and TRBJ2-7; D tentatively reads TRBD1 or TRBD2 (6 bases each). The germline gives CDR1 LNHDA, CDR2 SQIVND (reference sequence). The CDR3 totals 15 residues. Between the trimmed V and J ends, which lost 7 bases and 0 bases, there was a span of 16 bases. The CDR3 region has the DNA TGTGCCAGTAACCCCGGAGGGGGAAGCTCCTACGAGCAGTACTTC. Translated, it gives CASNPGGGSSYEQYF.

This clonotype appeared many times. The V and J genes are TRBV20-1 and TRBJ2-5, with 7 nucleotides matching TRBD2. Germline loops: CDR1 DFQATT, CDR2 SNEGSKA (reference sequence). Trimming cost V 6 bases and J 6 bases; bases outside gene matches: 10. The length of the CDR3 is 13 residues. The CDR3 bases are TGCAGTGCGCAACTAGCGCAGAAGAAGACCCAGTACTTC. It specifies CSAQLAQKKTQYF.

This clonotype was counted many times. The genes are TRBV30 and TRBJ1-5, with no clear D. Germline loops: CDR1 GTSNPN, CDR2 SVGIG (reference sequence). The CDR3 length is 13 residues. With 3 bases removed from V and 3 bases from J, the gap between germline ends came to 9 bases. CDR3 DNA: TGTGCCTGGAGGACCGGTTTCAATCAGCCCCAGCATTTT. Translating it yields CAWRTGFNQPQHF.

Concerning this clonotype itself: With a much larger clone just one base away, this may be a read error. This chain links TRBV6-1 with TRBJ2-2; D possibly matches TRBD1 or TRBD2 (6 bases each). The germline gives CDR1 MNHNS, CDR2 SASEGT. The CDR3 covers 16 residues. The V end lost 7 bases, the J end lost 8 bases, and 23 bases lay between the germline ends. This chain's CDR3 is CASNPLGGRGAGELFF. CDR3 coding DNA: TGTGCCAGCAACCCACTCGGGGGCCGGGGTGCGGGGGAGCTGTTTTTT.

Many counts were recorded for this clonotype. The gene calls are TRBV28 and TRBJ2-5; the match to TRBD2 covers 12 bases. Germline trimming cut 3 bases from V and 1 base from J; bases unmatched to any gene: 3. Germline CDR1 is MDHEN and CDR2 is SYDVKM. This CDR3 is built from 16 residues. CDR3 DNA: TGTGCCAGCAGTTTCCGGACTAGCGGGACCCAAGAGACCCAGTACTTC. Residues: CASSFRTSGTQETQYF.

This clonotype has a count of ten or more. This chain uses TRBV20-1 with TRBJ2-7, with a possible D match to TRBD1 (6 bases). The CDR3 extends over 13 amino acids. Germline CDR1 reads DFQATT; CDR2 reads SNEGSKA (reference sequence). CDR3: CSLIAGASYEQYF. The CDR3 coding sequence is TGCAGCCTCATCGCAGGGGCCTCCTACGAGCAGTACTTC.

Ten or more counts support this clonotype. V gene TRBV4-2 combines with J gene TRBJ2-2, with D hard to call. Per germline, CDR1 LGHNA and CDR2 YNFKEQ. The length of the CDR3 is 18 residues. The V gene lost 4 bases and the J gene lost 5 bases, with 23 bases spanning the gap. In DNA form, the CDR3 reads TGTGCCAGCAGCCGCCGTCTTAGGACGGACGTCCCAACCGGGGAGCTGTTTTTT. It yields the protein CASSRRLRTDVPTGELFF.

The chain uses TRBV9 and TRBJ2-3; TRBD1 is a possible D gene (6 bases). The CDR3 length is 15 residues. The germline CDR1 and CDR2 sequences are SGDLS and YYNGEE. Trimming pared 4 bases from V and 2 bases from J, leaving 14 bases between. The CDR3 bases are TGTGCCAGCAGCAACGGACAGCATTACACAGATACGCAGTATTTT. This translates into CASSNGQHYTDTQYF.

This clonotype has a count of ten or more. The V gene is TRBV10-2, the J gene TRBJ2-5; 9 nucleotides align to TRBD2. This CDR3 is 16 amino acids long. Germline CDR1 WSHSY, CDR2 SAAADI. V was pared by 3 bases and J by 2 bases, with 7 bases of the junction left unmatched. The chain's CDR3 is CASSDRGRGLQETQYF. CDR3 coding DNA: TGCGCCAGCAGTGATCGCGGGAGGGGGCTTCAAGAGACCCAGTACTTC.

The V gene is TRBV27, the J gene TRBJ2-3, with D possibly TRBD2 on 5 matching bases. V was cut by 3 bases and J by 1 base, with 11 bases left in between. CDR1 is MNHEY and CDR2 is SMNVEV in the germline V gene (reference sequence). CDR3 size: 15 residues. The CDR3 bases are TGTGCCAGCAGTTTCCTGCGAGCGGGCACAGATACGCAGTATTTT. Its translation: CASSFLRAGTDTQYF.

V usage is TRBV20-1 and J usage is TRBJ2-3; 8 nucleotides align to TRBD1. There are 16 residues in the CDR3. The V gene end was trimmed by 0 bases and the J gene end by 3 bases; junction bases not matched to a gene: 8. Germline lookup yields CDR1 DFQATT and CDR2 SNEGSKA (reference sequence). The CDR3 is CSARDDRGSRTDTQYF. DNA for the CDR3: TGCAGTGCTAGAGATGACAGGGGATCTAGGACAGATACGCAGTATTTT.

There are many counts of this clonotype. The chain uses TRBV20-1 and TRBJ2-1; maybe TRBD2 (5 bases). The germline V and J ends were trimmed by 3 bases and 3 bases, with 9 bases remaining between them. This CDR3 is 13 amino acids long. Germline loops: CDR1 DFQATT, CDR2 SNEGSKA (reference sequence). In DNA form, the CDR3 reads TGCAGTGCTAGCGGGGTTCGCTACAATGAGCAGTTCTTC. As protein: CSASGVRYNEQFF.

This clonotype has a count of ten or more. J is TRBJ1-1 and V is TRBV12-3 or TRBV12-4, with 8 bases lining up with TRBD1. This CDR3 spans 13 amino acids. After removal of 7 bases from V and 4 bases from J, the junction contained 5 bases not matched to a gene. The CDR3 DNA sequence: TGTGCCAGCACCTTACAGGGGGGCACTGAAGCTTTCTTT. This sequence encodes CASTLQGGTEAFF.

The sample holds many counts of this clonotype. The V gene is TRBV30, the J gene TRBJ2-2; D uncertain. The V gene's germline CDR1 is GTSNPN and CDR2 SVGIG (reference sequence). V was trimmed by 3 bases and J by 1 base, leaving 9 bases between them. The CDR3 is made up of 14 amino acids. The CDR3 bases are TGTGCCTGGAGCAGACTGGGGAACACCGGGGAGCTGTTTTTT. Its protein is CAWSRLGNTGELFF.

This clonotype was seen many times. The chain is built from TRBV7-8 and TRBJ2-7; the match to TRBD1 covers 10 bases. The germline gives CDR1 SGHVS, CDR2 FQNEAQ. This CDR3 comprises 16 residues. Trimming cost V 3 bases and J 2 bases; bases outside gene matches: 7. CDR3 loop: CASSFRVTGGPYEQYF. The CDR3 DNA reads TGTGCCAGCAGCTTTAGGGTGACAGGGGGCCCCTACGAGCAGTACTTC.